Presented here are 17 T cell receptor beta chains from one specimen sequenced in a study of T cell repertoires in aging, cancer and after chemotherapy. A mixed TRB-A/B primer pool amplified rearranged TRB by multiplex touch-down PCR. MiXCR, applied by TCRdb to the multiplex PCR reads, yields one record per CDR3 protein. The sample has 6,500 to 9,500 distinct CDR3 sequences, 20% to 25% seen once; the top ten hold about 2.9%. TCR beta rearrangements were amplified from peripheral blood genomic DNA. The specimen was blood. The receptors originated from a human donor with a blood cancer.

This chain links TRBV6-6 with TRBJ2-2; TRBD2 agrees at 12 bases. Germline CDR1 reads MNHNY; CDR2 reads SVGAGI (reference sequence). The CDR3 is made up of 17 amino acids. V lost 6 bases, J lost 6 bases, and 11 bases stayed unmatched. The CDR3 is CASSLWASGRASGELFF. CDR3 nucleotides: TGTGCCAGCAGCCTCTGGGCTAGCGGGAGGGCCTCCGGGGAGCTGTTTTTT.

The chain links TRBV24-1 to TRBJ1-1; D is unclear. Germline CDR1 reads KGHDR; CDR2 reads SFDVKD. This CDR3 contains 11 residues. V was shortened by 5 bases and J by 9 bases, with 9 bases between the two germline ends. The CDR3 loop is CATSVRGKAFF. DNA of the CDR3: TGTGCCACCAGTGTGCGGGGAAAAGCTTTCTTT.

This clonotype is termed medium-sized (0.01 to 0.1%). CDR3 sequence (DNA): TGCAGCGTTGAGAAATCAGTTGAAGCTTTCTTT. As protein: CSVEKSVEAFF. The rearrangement links TRBV29-1 to TRBJ1-1; D not resolved. The V gene lost 3 bases and the J gene lost 7 bases, with 9 bases spanning the gap. Germline loops: CDR1 SQVTM, CDR2 ANQGSEA. The CDR3 has 11 residues. Supplemented by reference TRBV29-1 and TRBJ1-1, the full variable domain reads SAVISQKPSRDICQRGTSLTIQCQVDSQVTMMFWYRQQPGQSLTLIATANQGSEATYESGFVIDKFPISRPNLTFSTLTVSNMSPEDSSIYLCSVEKSVEAFFGQGTRLTVV.

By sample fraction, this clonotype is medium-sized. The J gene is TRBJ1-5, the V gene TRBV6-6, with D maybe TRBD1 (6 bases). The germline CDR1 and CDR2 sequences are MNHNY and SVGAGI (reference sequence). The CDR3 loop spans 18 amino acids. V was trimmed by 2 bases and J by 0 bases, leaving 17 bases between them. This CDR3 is CASSYHDRKGYSNQPQHF. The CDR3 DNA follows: TGTGCCAGCAGTTACCACGACAGGAAGGGCTATAGCAATCAGCCCCAGCATTTT.

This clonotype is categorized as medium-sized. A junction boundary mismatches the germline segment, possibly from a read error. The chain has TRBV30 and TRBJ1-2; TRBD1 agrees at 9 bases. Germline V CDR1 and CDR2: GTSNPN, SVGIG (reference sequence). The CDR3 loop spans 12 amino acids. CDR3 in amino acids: CAWSTTYRGLSF. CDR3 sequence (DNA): TGTGCCTGGAGTACTACTTACAGGGGGCTGTCCTTC.

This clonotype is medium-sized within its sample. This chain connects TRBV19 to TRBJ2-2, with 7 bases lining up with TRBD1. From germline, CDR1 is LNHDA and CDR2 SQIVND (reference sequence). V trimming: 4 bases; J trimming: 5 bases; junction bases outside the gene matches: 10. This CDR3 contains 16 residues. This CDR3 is CASSTRTGDVTGELFF. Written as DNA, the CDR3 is TGTGCCAGTAGTACTCGAACAGGGGATGTGACCGGGGAGCTGTTTTTT.

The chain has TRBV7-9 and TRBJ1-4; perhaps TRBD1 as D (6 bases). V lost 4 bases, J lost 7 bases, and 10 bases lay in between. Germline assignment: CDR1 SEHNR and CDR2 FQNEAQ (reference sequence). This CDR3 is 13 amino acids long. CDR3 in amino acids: CASSSGVGEKLFF. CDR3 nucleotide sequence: TGTGCCAGCAGCTCAGGGGTTGGTGAAAAACTGTTTTTT.

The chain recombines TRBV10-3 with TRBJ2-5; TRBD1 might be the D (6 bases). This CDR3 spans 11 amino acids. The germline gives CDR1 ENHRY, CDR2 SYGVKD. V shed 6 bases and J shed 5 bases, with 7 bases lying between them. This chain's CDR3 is CAISQGETQYF. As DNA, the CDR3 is TGTGCCATCAGCCAGGGGGAGACCCAGTACTTC.

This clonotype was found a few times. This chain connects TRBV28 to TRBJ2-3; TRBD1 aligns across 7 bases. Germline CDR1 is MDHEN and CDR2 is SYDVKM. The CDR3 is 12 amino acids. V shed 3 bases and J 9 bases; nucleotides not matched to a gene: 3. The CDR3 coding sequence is TGTGCCAGCAGTTTTACAGGGGAGACGCAGTATTTT. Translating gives CASSFTGETQYF.

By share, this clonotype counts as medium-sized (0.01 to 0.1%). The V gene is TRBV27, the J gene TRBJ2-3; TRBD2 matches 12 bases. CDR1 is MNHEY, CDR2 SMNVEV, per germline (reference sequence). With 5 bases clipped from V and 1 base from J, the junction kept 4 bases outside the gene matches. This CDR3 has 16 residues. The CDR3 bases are TGTGCCAGCAGTCCCCGACTAGCGGGGGGCACAGATACGCAGTATTTT. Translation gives CASSPRLAGGTDTQYF.

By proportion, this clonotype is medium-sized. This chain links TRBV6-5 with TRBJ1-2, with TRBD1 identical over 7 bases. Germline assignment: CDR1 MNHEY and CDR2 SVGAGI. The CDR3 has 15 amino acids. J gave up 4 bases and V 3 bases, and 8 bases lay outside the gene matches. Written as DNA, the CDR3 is TGTGCCAGCAGTTATGGGGACAGCTTCTCCTATGGCTACACCTTC. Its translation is CASSYGDSFSYGYTF.

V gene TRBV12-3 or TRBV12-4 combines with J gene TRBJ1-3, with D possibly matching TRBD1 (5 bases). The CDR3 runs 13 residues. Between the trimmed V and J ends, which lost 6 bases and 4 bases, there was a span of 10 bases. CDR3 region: CASSGGPGNTIYF. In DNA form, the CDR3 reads TGTGCCAGCAGCGGGGGTCCAGGAAACACCATATATTTT.

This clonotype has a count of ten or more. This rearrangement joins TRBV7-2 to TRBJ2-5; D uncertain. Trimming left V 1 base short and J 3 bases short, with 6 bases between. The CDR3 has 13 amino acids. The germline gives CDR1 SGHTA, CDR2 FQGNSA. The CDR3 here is CASSLGPEETQYF. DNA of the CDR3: TGTGCCAGCAGCTTAGGGCCGGAAGAGACCCAGTACTTC.

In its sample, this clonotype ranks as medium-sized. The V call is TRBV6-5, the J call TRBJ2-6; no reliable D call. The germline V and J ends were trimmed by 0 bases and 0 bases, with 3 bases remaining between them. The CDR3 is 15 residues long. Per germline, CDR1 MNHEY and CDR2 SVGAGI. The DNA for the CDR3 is TGTGCCAGCAGTTACTCAGACTCTGGGGCCAACGTCCTGACTTTC. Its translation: CASSYSDSGANVLTF.

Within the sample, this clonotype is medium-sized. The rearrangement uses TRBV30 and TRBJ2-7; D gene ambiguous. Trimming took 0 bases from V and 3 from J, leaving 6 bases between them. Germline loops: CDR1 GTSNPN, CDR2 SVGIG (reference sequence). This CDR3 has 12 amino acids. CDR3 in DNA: TGTGCCTGGAGTGTATTAAGCTACGAGCAGTACTTC. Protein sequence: CAWSVLSYEQYF.

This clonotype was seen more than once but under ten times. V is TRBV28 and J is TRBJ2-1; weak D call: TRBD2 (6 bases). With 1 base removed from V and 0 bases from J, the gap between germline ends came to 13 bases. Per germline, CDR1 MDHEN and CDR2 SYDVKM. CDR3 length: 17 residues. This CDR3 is CASSLLASASSYNEQFF. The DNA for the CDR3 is TGTGCCAGCAGTTTATTGGCTAGCGCGAGCTCCTACAATGAGCAGTTCTTC.

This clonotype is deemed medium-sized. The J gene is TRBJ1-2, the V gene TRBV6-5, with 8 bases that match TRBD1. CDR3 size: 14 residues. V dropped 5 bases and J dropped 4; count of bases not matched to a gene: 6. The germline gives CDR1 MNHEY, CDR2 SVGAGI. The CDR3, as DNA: TGTGCCAGCAGTGAACAGGGGGGAGGCTATGGCTACACCTTC. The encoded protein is CASSEQGGGYGYTF.